This T cell receptor beta chain was identified during a study of CD8+ T cells in alopecia areata (dated by TCRdb to 2017 to 2018). For context, the study as a whole: The study used high-throughput TCRbeta sequencing to examine T cell clonal expansion in alopecia areata, in both the C3H/HeJ mouse model and human patients. Scalp tissue and sorted CD4+ and CD8+ peripheral blood T cells from patchy and totalis/universalis alopecia areata patients and from healthy controls were covered by human TCRbeta sequencing. Scalp clonality was compared across normal scalp (n=4), patchy alopecia areata scalp (n=8), and alopecia totalis/universalis scalp (n=8). RNA came from the PAXgene miRNA kit for fixed scalp, the miRNeasy kit for PBMCs, and the RNeasy kit for mouse skin. Amplification of TCRbeta CDR3 regions was done by immunoSEQ multiplex PCR using 35 Vbeta forward primers and 13 Jbeta reverse primers.

Libraries were built with the immunoSEQ multiplex PCR assay. RNA was extracted from all samples and reverse transcribed into cDNA, which served as template for TCR sequencing. First-strand cDNA was synthesized using SuperScript III with a 2:1 mix of oligo-dT and random hexamers. A synthetic immune receptor repertoire was used to assess amplification bias, and residual bias was removed computationally. The study's processing was this. Raw reads were preprocessed for error removal, and CDR3 was defined according to IMGT conventions as running from the conserved cysteine to phenylalanine. Clonality was computed as 1 minus the Shannon entropy, with the entropy normalized by log2 of the number of productive unique TCRs. Whether each scalp clone was CD4 or CD8 was inferred by checking scalp TCRbeta sequences against the CD4 and CD8 repertoires from sorted blood. TCRdb limited this immuneACCESS table to in-frame rearrangements with V and J called. A share of clones is missing; checked studies link under half to unresolved V genes, and the rest is unexplained. V, J and clone size are those of that table, while D and trimming were read from the DNA. Here the sample has about 110,000 clones; roughly 60% occur a single time. The top ten clones comprise around 20% of the sample.

With regard to this clone: The clone's antigen remains unknown. It has no much larger one-base neighbor in the sample; base qualities were not kept.

Study-wide conclusions, independent of this receptor: Lesional scalp, especially in alopecia totalis/universalis, showed higher clonality and more expanded CD8+ clones than normal scalp, suggesting antigenic drive. Compared with mice, TCR sequences shared between patients were less clear, possibly partly because of HLA diversity across the patient population. Unlike mouse skin, which is dominated by gammadelta T cells, normal human skin has resident alphabeta T cells that are also sequenced, and this complicates analysis of the scalp TCR repertoire.

Reading the germline V gene (reference sequence) gives CDR1 LNHDA and CDR2 SQIVND. From the cysteine up to the phenylalanine, the CDR3 has a length of 13 residues. The CDR3 DNA has 39 bases and is translated from base 1. A distance of 15 bases separates the germline ends of V and J, which lose 10 bases and 3 bases respectively. PBMCs were separated by density centrifugation and stained for CD3, CD4 and CD8, after which CD4+ and CD8+ T cells were sorted on a FACSAria. Unaffected controls provided scalp biopsies and blood samples. Rearrangement joined TRBV19 to TRBJ2-5; there is no confident call for the D gene. The sequence was collected from a human donor in good health. The specimen sequenced was CD8+ T cells sorted from blood. Here the CDR3 is given as CATSTDGEETQYF. The bases read TGTGCCACCTCGACCGACGGCGAAGAGACCCAGTACTTC.